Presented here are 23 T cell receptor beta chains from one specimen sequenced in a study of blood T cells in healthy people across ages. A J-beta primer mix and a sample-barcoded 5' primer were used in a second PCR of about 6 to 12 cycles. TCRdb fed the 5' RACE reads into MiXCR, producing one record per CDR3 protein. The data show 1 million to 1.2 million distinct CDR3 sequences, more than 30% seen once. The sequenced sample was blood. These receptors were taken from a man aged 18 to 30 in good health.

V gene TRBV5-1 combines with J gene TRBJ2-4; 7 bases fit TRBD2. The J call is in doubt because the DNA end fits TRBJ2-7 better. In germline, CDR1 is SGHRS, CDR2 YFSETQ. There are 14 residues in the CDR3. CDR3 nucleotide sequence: TGCGCCAGCCGGAGCGGGCTAGCGGCGTACGAGCAGTACTTC. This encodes CASRSGLAAYEQYF.

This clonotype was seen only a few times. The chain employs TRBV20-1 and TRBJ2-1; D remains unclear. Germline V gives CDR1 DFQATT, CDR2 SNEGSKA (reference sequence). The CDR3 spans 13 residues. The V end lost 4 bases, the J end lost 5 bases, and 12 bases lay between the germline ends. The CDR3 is CSANNVIDNEQFF. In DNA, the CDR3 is TGCAGTGCTAATAACGTAATCGACAATGAGCAGTTCTTC.

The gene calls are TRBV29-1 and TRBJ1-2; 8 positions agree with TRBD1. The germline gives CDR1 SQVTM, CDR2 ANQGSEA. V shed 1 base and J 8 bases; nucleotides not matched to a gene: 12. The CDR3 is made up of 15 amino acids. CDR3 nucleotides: TGCAGCGTTGAAGGGGTGACAGGGGTGTTCGACGGCTACACCTTC. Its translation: CSVEGVTGVFDGYTF. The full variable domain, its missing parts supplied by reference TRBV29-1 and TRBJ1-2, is SAVISQKPSRDICQRGTSLTIQCQVDSQVTMMFWYRQQPGQSLTLIATANQGSEATYESGFVIDKFPISRPNLTFSTLTVSNMSPEDSSIYLCSVEGVTGVFDGYTFGSGTRLTVV.

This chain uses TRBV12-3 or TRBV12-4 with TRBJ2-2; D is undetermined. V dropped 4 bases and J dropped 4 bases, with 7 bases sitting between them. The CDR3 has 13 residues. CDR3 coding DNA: TGTGCCAGCAGTTGCAACCCCACCGGGGAGCTGTTTTTT. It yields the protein CASSCNPTGELFF.

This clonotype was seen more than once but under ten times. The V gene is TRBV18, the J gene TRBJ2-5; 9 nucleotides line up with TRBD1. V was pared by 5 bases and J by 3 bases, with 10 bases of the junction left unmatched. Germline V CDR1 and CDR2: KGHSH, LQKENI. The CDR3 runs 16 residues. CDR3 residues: CASSFSGTGIKETQYF. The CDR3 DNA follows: TGTGCCAGCTCATTTTCCGGGACAGGGATCAAAGAGACCCAGTACTTC.

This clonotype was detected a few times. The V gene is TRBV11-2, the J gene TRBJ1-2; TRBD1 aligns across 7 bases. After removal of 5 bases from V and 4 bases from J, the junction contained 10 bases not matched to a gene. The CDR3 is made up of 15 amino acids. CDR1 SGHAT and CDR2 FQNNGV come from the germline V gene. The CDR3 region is CASSPGTEGGYGYTF. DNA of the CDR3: TGTGCCAGCAGCCCCGGGACAGAGGGTGGCTATGGCTACACCTTC.

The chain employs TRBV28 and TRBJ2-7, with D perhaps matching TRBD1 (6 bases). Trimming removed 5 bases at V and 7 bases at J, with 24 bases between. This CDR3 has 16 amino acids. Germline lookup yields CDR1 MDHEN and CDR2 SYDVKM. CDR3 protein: CASSLQGNKTYNEQYF. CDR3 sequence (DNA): TGTGCCAGCAGTCTACAGGGAAATAAGACCTACAATGAGCAGTACTTC.

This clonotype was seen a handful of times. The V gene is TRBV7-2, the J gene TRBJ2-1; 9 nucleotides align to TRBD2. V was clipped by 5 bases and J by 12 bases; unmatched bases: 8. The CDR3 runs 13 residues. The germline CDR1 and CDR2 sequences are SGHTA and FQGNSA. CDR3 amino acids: CASSLKTSGRQFF. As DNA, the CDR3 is TGTGCCAGCAGCCTCAAGACTAGCGGAAGGCAGTTCTTC.

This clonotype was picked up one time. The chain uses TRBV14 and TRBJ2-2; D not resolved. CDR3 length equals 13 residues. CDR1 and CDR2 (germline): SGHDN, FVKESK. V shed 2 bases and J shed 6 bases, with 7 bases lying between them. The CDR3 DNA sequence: TGTGCCAGCAGCCAAAGCCGGCCCGGGGAGCTGTTTTTT. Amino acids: CASSQSRPGELFF. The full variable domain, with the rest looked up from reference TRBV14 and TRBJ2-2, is EAGVTQFPSHSVIEKGQTVTLRCDPISGHDNLYWYRRVMGKEIKFLLHFVKESKQDESGMPNNRFLAERTGGTYSTLKVQPAELEDSGVYFCASSQSRPGELFFGEGSRLTVL.

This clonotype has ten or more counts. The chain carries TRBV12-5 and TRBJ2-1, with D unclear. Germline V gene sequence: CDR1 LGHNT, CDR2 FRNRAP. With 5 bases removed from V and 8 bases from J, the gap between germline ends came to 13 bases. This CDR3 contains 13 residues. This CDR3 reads CASGPPPRDEQFF. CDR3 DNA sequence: TGTGCTAGTGGTCCCCCCCCTAGGGATGAGCAGTTCTTC.

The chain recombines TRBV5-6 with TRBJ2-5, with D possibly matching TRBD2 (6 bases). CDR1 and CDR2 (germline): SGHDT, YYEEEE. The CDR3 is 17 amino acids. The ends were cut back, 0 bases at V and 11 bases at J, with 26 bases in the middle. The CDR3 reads CASSLGLLAGRGNEQYF. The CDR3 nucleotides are TGTGCCAGCAGCTTGGGCCTTCTTGCGGGGAGAGGCAATGAGCAGTACTTC.

Here the CDR3 DNA reads TGCAGTGCTACTAATGGGGACACCGGGGAGCTGTTTTTT. Its translation: CSATNGDTGELFF. The V call is TRBV20-1, the J call TRBJ2-2; D unclear. The CDR3 totals 13 residues. Trimming removed 4 bases at V and 3 bases at J, with 9 bases between. Per the germline V gene, CDR1 is DFQATT and CDR2 is SNEGSKA (reference sequence).

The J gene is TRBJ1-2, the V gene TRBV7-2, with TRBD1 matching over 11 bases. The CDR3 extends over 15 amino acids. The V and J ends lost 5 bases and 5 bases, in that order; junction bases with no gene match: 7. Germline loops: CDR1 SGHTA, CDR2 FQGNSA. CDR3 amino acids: CASSTDRDRGYGYTF. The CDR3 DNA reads TGTGCCAGCAGCACTGACCGGGACAGGGGGTATGGCTACACCTTC.

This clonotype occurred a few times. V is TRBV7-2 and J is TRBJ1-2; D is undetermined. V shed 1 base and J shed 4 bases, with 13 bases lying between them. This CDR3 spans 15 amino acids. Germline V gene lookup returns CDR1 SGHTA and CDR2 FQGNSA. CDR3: CASSLESRGSYGYTF. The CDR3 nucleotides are TGTGCCAGCAGCTTAGAGTCCAGAGGATCCTATGGCTACACCTTC.

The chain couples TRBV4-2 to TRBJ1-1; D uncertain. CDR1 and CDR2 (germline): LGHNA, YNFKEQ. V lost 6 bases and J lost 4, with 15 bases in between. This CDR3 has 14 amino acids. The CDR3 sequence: CASRQDLSGTEAFF. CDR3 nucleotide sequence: TGTGCCAGCAGGCAGGACTTATCCGGCACTGAAGCTTTCTTT.

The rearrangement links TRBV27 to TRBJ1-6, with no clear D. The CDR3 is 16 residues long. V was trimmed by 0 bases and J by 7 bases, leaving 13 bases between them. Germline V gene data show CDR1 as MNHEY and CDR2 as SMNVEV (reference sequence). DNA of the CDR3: TGTGCCAGCAGTTTATCGGGAACGTCTCGAAATTCACCCCTCCACTTT. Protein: CASSLSGTSRNSPLHF.

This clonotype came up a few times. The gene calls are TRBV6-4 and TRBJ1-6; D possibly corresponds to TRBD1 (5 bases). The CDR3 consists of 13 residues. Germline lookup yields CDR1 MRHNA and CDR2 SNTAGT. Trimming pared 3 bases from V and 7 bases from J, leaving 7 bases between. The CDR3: CASSDRTNSPLHF. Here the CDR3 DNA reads TGTGCCAGCAGTGATAGGACAAATTCACCCCTCCACTTT.

This CDR3 is CASSFTGVGVYEQYF. The CDR3 DNA sequence: TGTGCCAGCAGTTTCACAGGGGTGGGAGTCTACGAGCAGTACTTC. The chain combines TRBV12-3 or TRBV12-4 with TRBJ2-7; 7 bases are shared with TRBD1. The J segment lost 3 bases and the V segment lost 3 bases, leaving 8 bases of the junction unmatched. CDR3 length equals 15 residues.

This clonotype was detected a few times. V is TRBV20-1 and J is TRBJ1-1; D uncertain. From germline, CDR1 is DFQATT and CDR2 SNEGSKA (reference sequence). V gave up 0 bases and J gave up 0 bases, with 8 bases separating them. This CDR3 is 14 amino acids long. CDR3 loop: CSARDGHMNTEAFF. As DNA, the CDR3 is TGCAGTGCTAGAGATGGGCATATGAACACTGAAGCTTTCTTT.

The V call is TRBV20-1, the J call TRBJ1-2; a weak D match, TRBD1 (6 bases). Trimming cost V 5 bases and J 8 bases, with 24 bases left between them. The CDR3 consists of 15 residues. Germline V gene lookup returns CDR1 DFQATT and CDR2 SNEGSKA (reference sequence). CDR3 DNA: TGCAGTGCTCTAGACGTATCGGGGGGCCTATTGGGCTACACCTTC. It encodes CSALDVSGGLLGYTF.

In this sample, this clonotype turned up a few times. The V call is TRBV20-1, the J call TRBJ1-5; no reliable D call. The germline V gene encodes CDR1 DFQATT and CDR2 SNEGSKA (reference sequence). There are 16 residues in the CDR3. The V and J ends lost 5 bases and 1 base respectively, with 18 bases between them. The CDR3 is CSAERIQGPSNQPQHF. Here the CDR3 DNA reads TGCAGTGCTGAGAGGATCCAAGGGCCGAGCAATCAGCCCCAGCATTTT.

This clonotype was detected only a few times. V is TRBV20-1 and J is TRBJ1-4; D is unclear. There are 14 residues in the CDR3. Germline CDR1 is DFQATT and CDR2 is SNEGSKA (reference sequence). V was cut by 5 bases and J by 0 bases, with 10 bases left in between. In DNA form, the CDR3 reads TGCAGTGCTTTACGATTTGCAACTAATGAAAAACTGTTTTTT. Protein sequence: CSALRFATNEKLFF.

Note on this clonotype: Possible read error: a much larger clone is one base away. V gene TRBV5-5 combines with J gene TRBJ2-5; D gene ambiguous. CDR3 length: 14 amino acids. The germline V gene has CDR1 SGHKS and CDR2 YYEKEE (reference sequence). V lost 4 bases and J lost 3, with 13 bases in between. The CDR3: CASSVTPRKETQYF. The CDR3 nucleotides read TGTGCCAGCAGCGTGACTCCCAGGAAAGAGACCCAGTACTTC.